This entry lists 16 T cell receptor beta chains sequenced from one sample in a study of PD-L1 blockade in urothelial cancer. Using immunoSEQ multiplex PCR, the repertoire was profiled, and TCRdb retains in-frame clones only, with some absent. The top ten clones hold around 2.4% of a sample with approximately 120,000 clones, 86% of them seen once. Time point given: peripheral blood 6 weeks after treatment start. This sample comprised PBMCs, obtained around atezolizumab (anti-PD-L1) treatment. Every receptor here comes from a man aged 45 to 65 with urothelial cancer.

This clone was recorded a few times. V gene TRBV27 combines with J gene TRBJ2-1, with 9 bases fitting TRBD2. Germline CDR1 is MNHEY and CDR2 is SMNVEV (reference sequence). V gave up 3 bases and J gave up 14 bases; unmatched junction bases: 5. This CDR3 spans 12 amino acids. The CDR3 region has the DNA TGTGCCAGCAGTTTTTTGGGACTAGCTGAGTTCTTC. This translates into CASSFLGLAEFF.

The V and J genes are TRBV28 and TRBJ1-5; 7 bases are a match to TRBD1. The ends lost 3 bases at V and 1 base at J; junction bases unmatched: 6. The length of the CDR3 is 16 residues. CDR1 is MDHEN and CDR2 is SYDVKM in the germline V gene. CDR3 coding DNA: TGTGCCAGCAGTTTTCTCGACAGGGTGAGCAATCAGCCCCAGCATTTT. Amino acid sequence: CASSFLDRVSNQPQHF.

CDR3 sequence: CASSLIAGGYEQYF. For the CDR3, the DNA is TGTGCCAGCAGTTTAATAGCGGGAGGGTACGAGCAGTACTTC. The chain joins TRBV28 to TRBJ2-7; TRBD2 aligns across 11 bases. Germline V gives CDR1 MDHEN, CDR2 SYDVKM. The CDR3 extends over 14 amino acids. Trimming removed 2 bases from V and 4 bases from J; junction bases left unmatched: 1. The full variable domain, rest sourced from reference TRBV28 and TRBJ2-7, is DVKVTQSSRYLVKRTGEKVFLECVQDMDHENMFWYRQDPGLGLRLIYFSYDVKMKEKGDIPEGYSVSREKKERFSLILESASTNQTSMYLCASSLIAGGYEQYFGPGTRLTVT.

The rearrangement joins TRBV6-5 to TRBJ1-1, with 7 bases matching TRBD1. The V gene's germline CDR1 is MNHEY and CDR2 SVGAGI. V lost 6 bases and J lost 7; bases outside the gene matches: 11. This CDR3 is built from 14 residues. In nucleotides, the CDR3 is TGTGCCAGCAGCGCCCAGACAGGGTCTGGTGAAGCTTTCTTT. It is translated as CASSAQTGSGEAFF.

The J gene is TRBJ2-6, the V gene TRBV5-1; 8 bases line up with TRBD1. Germline CDR1 and CDR2: SGHRS and YFSETQ. The CDR3 spans 17 residues. With 4 bases clipped from V and 0 bases from J, the junction kept 6 bases outside the gene matches. CDR3 coding DNA: TGCGCCAGCAGCAGGGCGGACAGGGACTCTGGGGCCAACGTCCTGACTTTC. It specifies CASSRADRDSGANVLTF.

In this sample, this clone turned up a few times. The chain uses TRBV6-4 and TRBJ2-2; 7 bases map to TRBD2. Trimming took 0 bases from V and 0 from J; bases not matched to a gene: 1. Germline V CDR1 and CDR2: MRHNA, SNTAGT. The CDR3 totals 16 residues. The CDR3 DNA follows: TGTGCCAGCAGTGACTCTCGGGGGGCGAACACCGGGGAGCTGTTTTTT. It yields the protein CASSDSRGANTGELFF.

The chain employs TRBV9 and TRBJ2-3; 9 bases fit TRBD2. The trim removed 4 bases at V and 6 bases at J, leaving 15 bases unmatched. Germline assignment: CDR1 SGDLS and CDR2 YYNGEE. This CDR3 spans 17 amino acids. The CDR3, as DNA: TGTGCCAGCAGCCCGGGGAGGAGCGGGAGGATGGTCGATACGCAGTATTTT. Its translation is CASSPGRSGRMVDTQYF. Supplemented by reference TRBV9 and TRBJ2-3, the full variable domain reads DSGVTQTPKHLITATGQRVTLRCSPRSGDLSVYWYQQSLDQGLQFLIQYYNGEERAKGNILERFSAQQFPDLHSELNLSSLELGDSALYFCASSPGRSGRMVDTQYFGPGTRLTVL.

The V gene is TRBV5-4, the J gene TRBJ2-1, with D perhaps matching TRBD2 (5 bases). Trimming pared 0 bases from V and 0 bases from J, leaving 10 bases between. There are 16 residues in the CDR3. Germline V gene lookup returns CDR1 SGHNT and CDR2 YYREEE (reference sequence). This chain's CDR3 is CASSLDRLPSYNEQFF. As DNA, the CDR3 is TGTGCCAGCAGCTTGGACAGACTACCCTCCTACAATGAGCAGTTCTTC.

DNA of the CDR3: TGTGCCAGCAGTTCTGGGTCCACACGGGTACCCCAGTACTTC. This translates into CASSSGSTRVPQYF. This chain joins TRBV28 and TRBJ2-5, with no clear D. The V end lost 4 bases, the J end lost 9 bases, and 18 bases lay between the germline ends. In germline, CDR1 is MDHEN, CDR2 SYDVKM. The CDR3 is made up of 14 amino acids.

The rearrangement joins TRBV14 to TRBJ2-7, with D uncertain. The germline V and J ends were trimmed by 1 base and 2 bases, with 6 bases remaining between them. The CDR3 loop spans 13 amino acids. CDR1 and CDR2 from the germline V gene are SGHDN and FVKESK. The CDR3 nucleotides read TGTGCCAGCAGCCAAGTCAGTACCTACGAGCAGTACTTC. Translating gives CASSQVSTYEQYF.

V is TRBV5-4 and J is TRBJ2-3, with TRBD2 matching 10 bases. With V trimmed by 3 bases and J by 9 bases, 10 bases remained unmatched. CDR1 SGHNT and CDR2 YYREEE come from the germline V gene (reference sequence). CDR3 length: 15 amino acids. The CDR3 region is CASSSQREGEGTQYF. The CDR3, as DNA: TGTGCCAGCAGCTCCCAGCGGGAGGGGGAGGGGACGCAGTATTTT.

Turning to this clone: The DNA is omitted, as the CDR3 cannot be located on it reliably, and the CDR3 follows TCRdb's listing. This CDR3 reads CASSFFGQGYGELFF. The chain couples TRBV6-5 to TRBJ2-2; the D call in the table, TRBD1, was not verified against the DNA. Counting both end residues, the CDR3 totals 15 amino acids. Per the germline V gene, CDR1 is MNHEY and CDR2 is SVGAGI.

CDR3 nucleotides: TGTGCCTGGAGTGTGTGGCCCGACAGGGGCAATGGCTACACCTTC. It specifies CAWSVWPDRGNGYTF. The rearrangement joins TRBV30 to TRBJ1-2, with 8 positions matching TRBD1. J gave up 6 bases and V 0 bases, and 9 bases lay outside the gene matches. This CDR3 is 15 amino acids long. The germline V gene has CDR1 GTSNPN and CDR2 SVGIG (reference sequence).

V usage is TRBV30 and J usage is TRBJ2-7; D is ambiguous. CDR1 and CDR2 from the germline V gene are GTSNPN and SVGIG (reference sequence). Trimming shortened V by 2 bases and J by 0 bases, and 8 bases separated the two germline ends. The CDR3 loop spans 13 amino acids. The CDR3 sequence: CAWSMFGSYEQYF. The CDR3 nucleotides read TGTGCCTGGAGTATGTTCGGCTCCTACGAGCAGTACTTC. Filled out from reference TRBV30 and TRBJ2-7, the complete variable domain reads SQTIHQWPATLVQPVGSPLSLECTVEGTSNPNLYWYRQAAGRGLQLLFYSVGIGQISSEVPQNLSASRPQDRQFILSSKKLLLSDSGFYLCAWSMFGSYEQYFGPGTRLTVT.

This clone was seen only once. The chain carries TRBV19 and TRBJ2-3; possible D gene TRBD2, 6 bases. This CDR3 has 16 residues. Trimming cost V 5 bases and J 4 bases, with 19 bases left between them. Germline V gene data show CDR1 as LNHDA and CDR2 as SQIVND (reference sequence). The CDR3 protein is CASSSNGGEPPDTQYF. The DNA of the CDR3 is TGTGCCAGTAGTTCAAACGGAGGGGAACCCCCAGATACGCAGTATTTT.

The chain joins TRBV28 to TRBJ1-6, with 7 positions matching TRBD1. Germline trimming cut 2 bases from V and 14 bases from J; bases unmatched to any gene: 9. Looked up from germline, CDR1 is MDHEN and CDR2 is SYDVKM. The CDR3 is 14 residues long. The CDR3: CASSLPGGPGTLHF. CDR3 bases: TGTGCCAGCAGTTTACCAGGGGGACCTGGGACCCTCCACTTT.